This TCR beta chain comes out of a study of radiotherapy plus CTLA-4 blockade in lung cancer. Broader study findings: After treatment with radiotherapy plus ipilimumab, TCR clones that came from the tumor expanded in blood.

Patients with chemo-refractory metastatic non-small-cell lung cancer received focal radiation plus CTLA-4 blockade with ipilimumab. Sequencing used immunoSEQ multiplex PCR; TCRdb keeps in-frame clones, though not all of them. The sample lists 100,000 to 150,000 clones, 75% to 90% occurring once. Notes on this clone: The antigen is not known.

Losses at the gene ends were 5 bases for V and 9 bases for J; bases not matched to a gene: 12. CDR1 and CDR2 (germline): MNHEY, SMNVEV (reference sequence). This CDR3 region has 15 residues. The chain joins TRBV27 to TRBJ2-1; 8 positions agree with TRBD2. Sequenced here: peripheral blood, sampled from a patient treated with radiotherapy plus ipilimumab. This receptor was taken from a human donor with non-small cell lung cancer that progressed on radiotherapy plus ipilimumab. The CDR3 protein is CASSPRLLAGGEQFF. The DNA of the CDR3 is TGTGCCAGCAGTCCCCGCCTCTTGGCGGGAGGTGAGCAGTTCTTC.